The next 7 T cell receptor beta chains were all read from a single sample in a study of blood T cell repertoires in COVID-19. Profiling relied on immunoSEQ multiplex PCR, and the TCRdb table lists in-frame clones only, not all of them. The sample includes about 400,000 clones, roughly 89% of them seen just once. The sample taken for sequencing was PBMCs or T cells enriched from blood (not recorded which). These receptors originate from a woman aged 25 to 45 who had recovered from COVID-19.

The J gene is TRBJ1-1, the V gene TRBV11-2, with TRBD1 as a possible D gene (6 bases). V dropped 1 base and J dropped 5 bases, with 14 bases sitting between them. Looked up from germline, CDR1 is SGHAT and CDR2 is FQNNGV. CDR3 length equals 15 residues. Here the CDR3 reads CASSLAGVVETEAFF. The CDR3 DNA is TGTGCCAGCAGCTTAGCAGGGGTCGTGGAGACTGAAGCTTTCTTT. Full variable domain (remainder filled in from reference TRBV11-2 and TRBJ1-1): EAGVAQSPRYKIIEKRQSVAFWCNPISGHATLYWYQQILGQGPKLLIQFQNNGVVDDSQLPKDRFSAERLKGVDSTLKIQPAKLEDSAVYLCASSLAGVVETEAFFGQGTRLTVV.

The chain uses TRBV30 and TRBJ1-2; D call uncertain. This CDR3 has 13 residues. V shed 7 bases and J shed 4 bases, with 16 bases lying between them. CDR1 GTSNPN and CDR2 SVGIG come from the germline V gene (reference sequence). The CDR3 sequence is CASPPANSYGYTF. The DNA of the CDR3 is TGTGCCTCGCCCCCCGCGAATAGCTATGGCTACACCTTC.

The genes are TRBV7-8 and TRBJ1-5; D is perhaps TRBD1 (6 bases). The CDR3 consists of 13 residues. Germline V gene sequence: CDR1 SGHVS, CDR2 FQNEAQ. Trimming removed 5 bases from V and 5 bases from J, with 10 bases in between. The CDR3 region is CASSIPGDQPQHF. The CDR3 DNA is TGTGCCAGCAGCATTCCAGGGGATCAGCCCCAGCATTTT.

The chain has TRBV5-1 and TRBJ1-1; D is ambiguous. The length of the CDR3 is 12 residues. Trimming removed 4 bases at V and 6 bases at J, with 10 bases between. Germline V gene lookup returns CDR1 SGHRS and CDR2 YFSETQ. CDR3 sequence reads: CASSGLVAEAFF. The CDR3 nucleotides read TGCGCCAGCAGCGGCCTGGTTGCTGAAGCTTTCTTT.

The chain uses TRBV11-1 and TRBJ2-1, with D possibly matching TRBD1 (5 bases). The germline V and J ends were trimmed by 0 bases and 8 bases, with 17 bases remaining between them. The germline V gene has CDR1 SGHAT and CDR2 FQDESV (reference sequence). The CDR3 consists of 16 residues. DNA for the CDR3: TGTGCCAGCAGCTTAGCAGGCAGGATAGGGGTAGATGAGCAGTTCTTC. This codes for CASSLAGRIGVDEQFF.

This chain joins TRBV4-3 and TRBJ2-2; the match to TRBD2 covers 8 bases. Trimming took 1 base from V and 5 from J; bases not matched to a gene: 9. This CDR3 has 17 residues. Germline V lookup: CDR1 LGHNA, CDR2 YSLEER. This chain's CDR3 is CASSQVGRGVSTGELFF. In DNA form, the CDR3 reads TGCGCCAGCAGCCAAGTGGGGCGGGGGGTCTCGACCGGGGAGCTGTTTTTT.

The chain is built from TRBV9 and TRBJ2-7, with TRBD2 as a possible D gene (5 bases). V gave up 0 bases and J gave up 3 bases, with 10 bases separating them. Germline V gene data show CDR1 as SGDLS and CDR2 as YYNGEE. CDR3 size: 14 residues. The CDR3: CASSVGADDYEQYF. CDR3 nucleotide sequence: TGTGCCAGCAGCGTAGGAGCGGACGACTACGAGCAGTACTTC.